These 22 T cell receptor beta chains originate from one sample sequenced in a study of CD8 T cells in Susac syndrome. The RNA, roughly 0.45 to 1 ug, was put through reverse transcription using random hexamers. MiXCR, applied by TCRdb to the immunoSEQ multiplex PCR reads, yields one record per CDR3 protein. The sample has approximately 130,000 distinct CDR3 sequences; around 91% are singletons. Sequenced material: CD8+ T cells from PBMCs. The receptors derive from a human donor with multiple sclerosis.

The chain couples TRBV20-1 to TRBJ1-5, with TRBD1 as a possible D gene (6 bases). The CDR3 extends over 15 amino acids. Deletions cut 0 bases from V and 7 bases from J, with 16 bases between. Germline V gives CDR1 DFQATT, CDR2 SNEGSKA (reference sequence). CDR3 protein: CSARDQPGARQPQHF. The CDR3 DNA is TGCAGTGCTAGAGATCAACCGGGGGCTCGACAGCCCCAGCATTTT.

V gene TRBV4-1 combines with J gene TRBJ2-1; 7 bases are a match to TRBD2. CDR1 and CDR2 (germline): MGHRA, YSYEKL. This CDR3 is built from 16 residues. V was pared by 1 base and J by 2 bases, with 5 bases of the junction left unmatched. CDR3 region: CASSQVLGGTYNEQFF. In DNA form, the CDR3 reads TGCGCCAGCAGCCAAGTATTGGGGGGGACCTACAATGAGCAGTTCTTC.

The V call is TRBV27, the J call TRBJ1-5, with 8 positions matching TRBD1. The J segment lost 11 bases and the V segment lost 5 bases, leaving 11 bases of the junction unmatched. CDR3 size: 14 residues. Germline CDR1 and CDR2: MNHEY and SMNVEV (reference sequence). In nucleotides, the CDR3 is TGTGCCAGCAGTCCGGACAGGGCGCTAAGAACCCAGCATTTT. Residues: CASSPDRALRTQHF.

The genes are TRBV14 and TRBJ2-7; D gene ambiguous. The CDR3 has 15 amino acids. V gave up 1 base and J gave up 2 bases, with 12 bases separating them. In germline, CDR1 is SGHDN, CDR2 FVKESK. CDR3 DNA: TGTGCCAGCAGCCAAGGCTACCGACGAGCCTACGAGCAGTACTTC. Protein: CASSQGYRRAYEQYF.

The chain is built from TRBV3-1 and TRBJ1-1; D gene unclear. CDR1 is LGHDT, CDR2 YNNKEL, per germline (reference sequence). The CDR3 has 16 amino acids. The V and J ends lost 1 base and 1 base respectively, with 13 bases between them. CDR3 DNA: TGTGCCAGCAGCCAAGGGGCGGGTTCAACGAACACTGAAGCTTTCTTT. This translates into CASSQGAGSTNTEAFF.

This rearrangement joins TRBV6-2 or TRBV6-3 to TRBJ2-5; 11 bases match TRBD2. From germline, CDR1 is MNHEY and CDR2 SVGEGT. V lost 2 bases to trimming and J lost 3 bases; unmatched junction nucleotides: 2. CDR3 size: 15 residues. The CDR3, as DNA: TGTGCCAGCAGTTACCGGGGACTAGCGGAAGAGACCCAGTACTTC. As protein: CASSYRGLAEETQYF.

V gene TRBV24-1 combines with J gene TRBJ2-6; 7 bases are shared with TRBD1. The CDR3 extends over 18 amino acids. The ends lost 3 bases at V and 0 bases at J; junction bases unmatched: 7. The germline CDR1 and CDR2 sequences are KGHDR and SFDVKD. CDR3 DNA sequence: TGTGCCACCAGTGATCTCCGGGACAGCCCCTCTGGGGCCAACGTCCTGACTTTC. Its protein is CATSDLRDSPSGANVLTF.

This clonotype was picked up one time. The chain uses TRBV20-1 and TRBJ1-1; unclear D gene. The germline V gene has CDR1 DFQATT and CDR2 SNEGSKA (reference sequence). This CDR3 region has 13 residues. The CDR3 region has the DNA TGCAGCCTGGTGGGTACTGTGAACACTGAAGCTTTCTTT. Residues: CSLVGTVNTEAFF.

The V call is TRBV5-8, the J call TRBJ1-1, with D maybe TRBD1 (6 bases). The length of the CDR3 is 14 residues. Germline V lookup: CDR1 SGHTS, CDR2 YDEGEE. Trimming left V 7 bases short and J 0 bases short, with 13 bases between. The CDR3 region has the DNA TGTGCCAGCGACGCAGGGGCCTTGAACACTGAAGCTTTCTTT. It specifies CASDAGALNTEAFF.

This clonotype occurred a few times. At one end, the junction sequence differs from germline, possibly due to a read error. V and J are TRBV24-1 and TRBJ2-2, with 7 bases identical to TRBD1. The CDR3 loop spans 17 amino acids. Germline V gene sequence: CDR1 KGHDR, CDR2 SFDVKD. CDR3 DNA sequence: TGTGCTACCAGTGACCCCACGACAGGGCCGAACACCGGGGAGCTGTTTTTT. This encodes CATSDPTTGPNTGELFF.

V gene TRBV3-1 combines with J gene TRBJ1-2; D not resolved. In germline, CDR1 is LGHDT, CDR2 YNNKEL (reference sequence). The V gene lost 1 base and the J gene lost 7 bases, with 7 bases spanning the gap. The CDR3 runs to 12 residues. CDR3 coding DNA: TGTGCCAGCAGCCAAGGGCGGGGTGGCTACACCTTC. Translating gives CASSQGRGGYTF.

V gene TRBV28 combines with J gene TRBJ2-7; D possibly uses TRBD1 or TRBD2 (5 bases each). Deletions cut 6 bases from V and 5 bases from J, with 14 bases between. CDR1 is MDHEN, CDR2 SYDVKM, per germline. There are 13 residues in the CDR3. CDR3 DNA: TGTGCCAGCAGCCCATGGGGGAGCAACGAGCAGTACTTC. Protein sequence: CASSPWGSNEQYF. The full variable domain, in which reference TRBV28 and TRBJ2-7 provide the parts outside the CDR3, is DVKVTQSSRYLVKRTGEKVFLECVQDMDHENMFWYRQDPGLGLRLIYFSYDVKMKEKGDIPEGYSVSREKKERFSLILESASTNQTSMYLCASSPWGSNEQYFGPGTRLTVT.

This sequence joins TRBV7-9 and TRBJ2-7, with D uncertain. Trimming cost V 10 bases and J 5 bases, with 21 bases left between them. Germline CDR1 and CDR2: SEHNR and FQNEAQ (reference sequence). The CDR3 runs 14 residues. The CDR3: CATEQWDGAHEQYF. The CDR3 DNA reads TGTGCCACCGAGCAATGGGATGGTGCCCACGAGCAGTACTTC.

The CDR3 protein is CATSDSSSYNEQFF. The CDR3 DNA is TGTGCCACCAGTGATTCCAGCTCCTACAATGAGCAGTTCTTC. The chain employs TRBV24-1 and TRBJ2-1, with no clear D. With 2 bases removed from V and 0 bases from J, the gap between germline ends came to 4 bases. The length of the CDR3 is 14 residues. The germline gives CDR1 KGHDR, CDR2 SFDVKD.

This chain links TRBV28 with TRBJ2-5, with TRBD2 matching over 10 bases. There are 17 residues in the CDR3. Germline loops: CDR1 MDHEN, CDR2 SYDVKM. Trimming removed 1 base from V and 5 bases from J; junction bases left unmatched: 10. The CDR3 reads CASSLSGLAGVRETQYF. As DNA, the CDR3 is TGTGCCAGCAGTTTATCAGGGCTAGCGGGAGTGCGGGAGACCCAGTACTTC.

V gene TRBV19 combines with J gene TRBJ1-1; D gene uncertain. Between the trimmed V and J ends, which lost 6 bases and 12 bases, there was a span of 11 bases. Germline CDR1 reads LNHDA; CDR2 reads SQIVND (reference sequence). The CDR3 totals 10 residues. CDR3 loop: CASSGGLTFF. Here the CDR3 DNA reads TGTGCCAGTAGCGGAGGTCTCACTTTCTTT.

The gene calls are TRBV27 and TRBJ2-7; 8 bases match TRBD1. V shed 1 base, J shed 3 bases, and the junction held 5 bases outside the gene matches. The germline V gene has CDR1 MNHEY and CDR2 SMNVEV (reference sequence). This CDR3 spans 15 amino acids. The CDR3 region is CASSLLGQVDYEQYF. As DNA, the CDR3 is TGTGCCAGCAGTTTATTGGGACAGGTAGACTACGAGCAGTACTTC.

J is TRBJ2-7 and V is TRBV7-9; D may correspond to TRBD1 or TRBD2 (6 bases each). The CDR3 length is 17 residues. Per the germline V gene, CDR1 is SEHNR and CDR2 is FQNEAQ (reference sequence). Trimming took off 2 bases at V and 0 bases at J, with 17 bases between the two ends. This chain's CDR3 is CASSLWGPEGSSYEQYF. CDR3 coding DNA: TGTGCCAGCAGCTTATGGGGGCCGGAGGGGAGCTCCTACGAGCAGTACTTC.

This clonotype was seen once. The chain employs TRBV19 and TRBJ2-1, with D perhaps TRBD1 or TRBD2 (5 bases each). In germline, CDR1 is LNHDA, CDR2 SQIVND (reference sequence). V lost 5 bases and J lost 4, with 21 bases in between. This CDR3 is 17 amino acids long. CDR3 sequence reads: CASSERGATIGYNEQFF. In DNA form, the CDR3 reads TGTGCCAGTAGTGAAAGAGGGGCCACTATCGGTTACAATGAGCAGTTCTTC.

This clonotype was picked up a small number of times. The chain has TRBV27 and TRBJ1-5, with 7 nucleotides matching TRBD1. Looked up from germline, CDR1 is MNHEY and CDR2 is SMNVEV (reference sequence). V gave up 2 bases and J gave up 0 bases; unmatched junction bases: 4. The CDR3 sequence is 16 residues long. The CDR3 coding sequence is TGTGCCAGCAGTTTAGGACAGGACCCTAGCAATCAGCCCCAGCATTTT. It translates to CASSLGQDPSNQPQHF.

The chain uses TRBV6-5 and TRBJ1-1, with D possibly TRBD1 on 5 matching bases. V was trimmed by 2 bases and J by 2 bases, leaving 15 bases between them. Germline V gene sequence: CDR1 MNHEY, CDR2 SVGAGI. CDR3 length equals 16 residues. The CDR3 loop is CASSYGGTSLNTEAFF. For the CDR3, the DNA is TGTGCCAGCAGTTACGGGGGGACCTCCCTCAACACTGAAGCTTTCTTT.

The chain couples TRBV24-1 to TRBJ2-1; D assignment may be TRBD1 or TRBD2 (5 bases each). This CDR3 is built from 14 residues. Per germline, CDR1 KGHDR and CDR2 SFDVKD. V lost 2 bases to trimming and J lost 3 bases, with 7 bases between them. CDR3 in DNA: TGTGCCACCAGTGATTGGGACGGCTACAATGAGCAGTTCTTC. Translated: CATSDWDGYNEQFF.